This section outlines one TCR beta chain sequence together with its context. Per germline, CDR1 KGHSH and CDR2 LQKENI. CDR3 length: 17 residues. V was cut by 3 bases and J by 0 bases, with 16 bases left in between. This entry belongs to a study of preoperative IRX-2 immunotherapy in early breast cancer. Data came from immunoSEQ multiplex PCR; TCRdb stores just in-frame clones and leaves some out. Here the sample spans more than 50,000 clones, approximately 95% being singletons. Treatment: preoperative locoregional IRX-2 cytokine immunotherapy. This phase Ib study tested locoregional IRX-2 cytokine immunotherapy given before surgery.

The J gene is TRBJ2-3, the V gene TRBV18; D uncertain. The biological material was taken from a patient treated with IRX-2 immunotherapy. This TCR derives from a human donor with breast cancer. The CDR3 sequence is CASSPSQAVLSTDTQYF. In DNA form, the CDR3 reads TGTGCCAGCTCACCTTCGCAAGCAGTTCTTAGCACAGATACGCAGTATTTT.